The 20 T cell receptor beta chains given below trace back to one sample, sequenced in a study of sequential checkpoint blockade in melanoma. Some clones are missing from TCRdb's copy, which holds only in-frame ones; the method was immunoSEQ multiplex PCR. Altogether roughly 30,000 clones are present, 75% to 90% being singletons, with the ten largest covering 22%. Regarding treatment: randomized to nivolumab then ipilimumab (arm A) or the reverse (arm B). The sequencing here drew on CD8+ T cells sorted from blood (inferred from file names), taken from a patient given nivolumab and ipilimumab in sequence. These receptors were taken from a human donor with melanoma.

The chain couples TRBV7-8 to TRBJ2-5; D is possibly TRBD1 (6 bases). Per germline, CDR1 SGHVS and CDR2 FQNEAQ. The V end was cut by 1 base, the J end by 5 bases, with 14 bases between. There are 15 residues in the CDR3. The CDR3 sequence: CASSLVGGPGETQYF. In DNA, the CDR3 is TGTGCCAGCAGCTTAGTAGGGGGTCCAGGGGAGACCCAGTACTTC.

The V call is TRBV19, the J call TRBJ2-3, with TRBD2 matching over 9 bases. J was trimmed by 5 bases and V by 5 bases; bases with no gene match: 14. Germline CDR1 is LNHDA and CDR2 is SQIVND (reference sequence). The CDR3 is made up of 17 amino acids. The CDR3 bases are TGTGCCAGTAGTCGGGTGGGACTAAGCGGGGGGAGAGATACGCAGTATTTT. Amino acids: CASSRVGLSGGRDTQYF. The full variable domain, its missing parts supplied by reference TRBV19 and TRBJ2-3, is DGGITQSPKYLFRKEGQNVTLSCEQNLNHDAMYWYRQDPGQGLRLIYYSQIVNDFQKGDIAEGYSVSREKKESFPLTVTSAQKNPTAFYLCASSRVGLSGGRDTQYFGPGTRLTVL.

The gene calls are TRBV5-1 and TRBJ2-1; 12 bases map to TRBD2. The CDR3 is made up of 17 amino acids. Germline V gene lookup returns CDR1 SGHRS and CDR2 YFSETQ. V was pared by 0 bases and J by 4 bases, with 5 bases of the junction left unmatched. The CDR3 DNA is TGCGCCAGCAGCTTGGTACCTAGCGGGGGGGGTTACAATGAGCAGTTCTTC. It encodes CASSLVPSGGGYNEQFF.

The chain carries TRBV4-1 and TRBJ2-3, with TRBD2 matching over 10 bases. The germline V gene encodes CDR1 MGHRA and CDR2 YSYEKL. V dropped 4 bases and J dropped 2; count of bases not matched to a gene: 9. CDR3 length: 17 amino acids. The CDR3 loop is CASSLLWTSGDTDTQYF. DNA of the CDR3: TGCGCCAGCAGCCTCCTTTGGACTAGCGGAGACACAGATACGCAGTATTTT.

On this clone itself: Because the CDR3's place on the DNA is in doubt, the DNA is left out and the CDR3 is given as listed by TCRdb. This chain joins TRBV7-9 and TRBJ2-5; the table's D gene call, TRBD2, was not cross checked with the DNA. Germline assignment: CDR1 SEHNR and CDR2 FQNEAQ (reference sequence). The CDR3 is 15 amino acids in total, end residues counted. CDR3: CASSATVGPGRNSYF.

This clone came up a few times. This chain connects TRBV29-1 to TRBJ1-2; D ambiguous. From germline, CDR1 is SQVTM and CDR2 ANQGSEA. Trimming left V 5 bases short and J 8 bases short, with 15 bases between. The CDR3 covers 12 residues. The CDR3 nucleotides are TGCAGCGTTAACCTTGCGTTTCGCGGCTACACCTTC. It yields the protein CSVNLAFRGYTF.

The chain has TRBV6-5 and TRBJ2-1, with 10 bases identical to TRBD2. CDR1 is MNHEY and CDR2 is SVGAGI in the germline V gene. The CDR3 totals 15 residues. V shed 6 bases and J 10 bases; nucleotides not matched to a gene: 12. CDR3 region: CASSYSGRRAGEQFF. The CDR3 nucleotides read TGTGCCAGCAGCTATAGCGGGAGGAGGGCCGGCGAGCAGTTCTTC.

The chain couples TRBV5-1 to TRBJ1-5; no clear D. Looked up from germline, CDR1 is SGHRS and CDR2 is YFSETQ. Trimming removed 0 bases at V and 7 bases at J, with 8 bases between. The length of the CDR3 is 13 residues. CDR3 loop: CASSLVGGQPQHF. The CDR3 DNA reads as TGCGCCAGCAGCTTGGTAGGCGGGCAGCCCCAGCATTTT.

The J gene is TRBJ1-4, the V gene TRBV27; no clear D. Germline loops: CDR1 MNHEY, CDR2 SMNVEV (reference sequence). The CDR3 runs to 15 residues. Trimming removed 3 bases from V and 7 bases from J, with 15 bases in between. The CDR3 sequence: CASSFLRTRLEKLFF. Here the CDR3 DNA reads TGTGCCAGCAGTTTCCTCAGAACCCGCCTTGAAAAACTGTTTTTT.

This clone was seen once. The chain combines TRBV19 with TRBJ2-7; TRBD2 aligns across 9 bases. Losses at the gene ends were 8 bases for V and 5 bases for J; bases not matched to a gene: 10. There are 14 residues in the CDR3. Germline CDR1 reads LNHDA; CDR2 reads SQIVND (reference sequence). CDR3 residues: CASGIAGEGDEQYF. The CDR3 bases are TGTGCCAGTGGGATAGCGGGAGAAGGAGACGAGCAGTACTTC. Supplemented by reference TRBV19 and TRBJ2-7, the full variable domain reads DGGITQSPKYLFRKEGQNVTLSCEQNLNHDAMYWYRQDPGQGLRLIYYSQIVNDFQKGDIAEGYSVSREKKESFPLTVTSAQKNPTAFYLCASGIAGEGDEQYFGPGTRLTVT.

The chain uses TRBV27 and TRBJ2-1; a weak D match, TRBD2 (6 bases). V was clipped by 5 bases and J by 10 bases, with 15 bases between them. Looked up from germline, CDR1 is MNHEY and CDR2 is SMNVEV (reference sequence). This CDR3 spans 13 amino acids. The CDR3: CASSIPRGREQFF. The CDR3 DNA is TGTGCCAGCAGTATCCCTCGGGGGAGGGAGCAGTTCTTC.

The chain combines TRBV4-1 with TRBJ2-7; perhaps TRBD2 as D (7 bases). Germline CDR1 reads MGHRA; CDR2 reads YSYEKL. The V and J ends lost 1 base and 2 bases respectively, with 15 bases between them. The CDR3 spans 16 residues. This chain's CDR3 is CASSQGIGGGPYEQYF. In DNA, the CDR3 is TGCGCCAGCAGCCAAGGGATAGGCGGGGGCCCCTACGAGCAGTACTTC.

The chain is built from TRBV27 and TRBJ1-5, with 9 nucleotides matching TRBD1. The CDR3 is 19 residues long. Germline V gene data show CDR1 as MNHEY and CDR2 as SMNVEV (reference sequence). The V and J ends lost 5 bases and 0 bases, in that order; junction bases with no gene match: 14. The CDR3 nucleotides read TGTGCCAGCAGTCGAGGTCCCGGGACAGGGCCCGATAGCAATCAGCCCCAGCATTTT. Protein product: CASSRGPGTGPDSNQPQHF.

This chain connects TRBV28 to TRBJ2-1; D gene uncertain. The CDR3 runs 13 residues. V was cut by 1 base and J by 4 bases, with 5 bases left in between. From germline, CDR1 is MDHEN and CDR2 SYDVKM. The CDR3 nucleotides read TGTGCCAGCAGTTTATCCAATTACAATGAGCAGTTCTTC. Translated: CASSLSNYNEQFF.

The V gene is TRBV5-6, the J gene TRBJ1-1, with 8 bases that match TRBD1. V shed 1 base and J 1 base; nucleotides not matched to a gene: 9. This CDR3 spans 17 amino acids. From germline, CDR1 is SGHDT and CDR2 YYEEEE. CDR3 region: CASSLLDGGTGNTEAFF. The CDR3 DNA reads TGTGCCAGCAGCTTGTTAGATGGGGGGACAGGGAACACTGAAGCTTTCTTT. The complete variable domain, with remaining parts taken from reference TRBV5-6 and TRBJ1-1, reads DAGVTQSPTHLIKTRGQQVTLRCSPKSGHDTVSWYQQALGQGPQFIFQYYEEEERQRGNFPDRFSGHQFPNYSSELNVNALLLGDSALYLCASSLLDGGTGNTEAFFGQGTRLTVV.

The rearrangement joins TRBV9 to TRBJ1-1; tentatively, D is TRBD1 (5 bases). Germline V gives CDR1 SGDLS, CDR2 YYNGEE. The CDR3 consists of 16 residues. Trimming removed 6 bases at V and 3 bases at J, with 21 bases between. The CDR3 region has the DNA TGTGCCAGCACCACGCCGCGATCAGGGTCGGACACTGAAGCTTTCTTT. It codes for CASTTPRSGSDTEAFF.

This clone was found once. The chain carries TRBV7-8 and TRBJ2-7, with D tentatively TRBD2 (7 bases). The CDR3 has 13 residues. V lost 3 bases to trimming and J lost 7 bases, with 13 bases between them. CDR1 and CDR2 (germline): SGHVS, FQNEAQ. CDR3 residues: CASSLGGLNEQYF. CDR3 DNA sequence: TGTGCCAGCAGCTTGGGGGGGCTGAATGAGCAGTACTTC.

V gene TRBV28 combines with J gene TRBJ2-5; TRBD1 might be the D (5 bases). V was pared by 4 bases and J by 3 bases, with 12 bases between. The CDR3 totals 14 residues. Germline loops: CDR1 MDHEN, CDR2 SYDVKM. This CDR3 is CASSSYQGKETQYF. Written as DNA, the CDR3 is TGTGCCAGCAGTTCTTACCAGGGAAAAGAGACCCAGTACTTC.

This chain uses TRBV27 with TRBJ2-1; possible D gene TRBD1, 5 bases. The CDR3 totals 13 residues. Germline V lookup: CDR1 MNHEY, CDR2 SMNVEV (reference sequence). V shed 10 bases and J shed 8 bases, with 18 bases lying between them. CDR3 residues: CATQAAGNHEQFF. For the CDR3, the DNA is TGTGCCACCCAGGCGGCAGGGAACCATGAGCAGTTCTTC.

The chain couples TRBV14 to TRBJ1-2; 7 bases align to TRBD1. Germline V lookup: CDR1 SGHDN, CDR2 FVKESK. CDR3 length: 14 residues. The V and J ends lost 4 bases and 5 bases, in that order; junction bases with no gene match: 7. The CDR3 DNA reads TGTGCCAGCAGCCCGTGGGACAGACTATATGGCTACACCTTC. Amino acids: CASSPWDRLYGYTF.